The 22 T cell receptor beta chains below come from one sample, sequenced in a study of cytomegalovirus exposure and HLA in healthy donors. Use of 60 Vbeta and 13 Jbeta primers characterized the PCR. Sequenced by immunoSEQ multiplex PCR; TCRdb stores in-frame clones only, minus some. The sample comprises around 89,000 clones, more than 70% of which are singletons, and 3% to 3.5% rests with the top ten. What was sequenced was PBMCs. These receptors originate from a man aged 40-49 years in good health and CMV-seronegative.

The genes are TRBV27 and TRBJ2-2, with D possibly being TRBD2 (6 bases). Trimming pared 6 bases from V and 6 bases from J, leaving 20 bases between. CDR3 length: 16 amino acids. The germline V gene has CDR1 MNHEY and CDR2 SMNVEV (reference sequence). The CDR3 loop reads CASSPSGTPYSGELFF. Written as DNA, the CDR3 is TGTGCCAGCAGCCCCTCCGGGACTCCTTATTCCGGGGAGCTGTTTTTT.

This chain connects TRBV14 to TRBJ1-5; TRBD1 is a possible D gene (5 bases). This CDR3 contains 14 residues. Germline V lookup: CDR1 SGHDN, CDR2 FVKESK. Trimming removed 4 bases at V and 5 bases at J, with 12 bases between. CDR3 DNA sequence: TGTGCCAGCAGCCGATCAGGGATTCATCAGCCCCAGCATTTT. It is translated as CASSRSGIHQPQHF.

The rearrangement joins TRBV4-1 to TRBJ2-6, with D maybe TRBD1 (5 bases). The germline CDR1 and CDR2 sequences are MGHRA and YSYEKL. The germline V and J ends were trimmed by 4 bases and 3 bases, with 16 bases remaining between them. There are 17 residues in the CDR3. DNA for the CDR3: TGCGCCAGCAGCCTCCAGGTCAGGGTTCATGGGGCCAACGTCCTGACTTTC. Protein: CASSLQVRVHGANVLTF.

CDR3 amino acids: CASTKPSSGNTIYF. CDR3 nucleotides: TGTGCCAGCACCAAGCCTAGCTCTGGAAACACCATATATTTT. This rearrangement joins TRBV2 to TRBJ1-3; D remains ambiguous. The V gene lost 7 bases and the J gene lost 0 bases, with 10 bases spanning the gap. This CDR3 region has 14 residues. The germline CDR1 and CDR2 sequences are SNHLY and FYNNEI.

V and J are TRBV29-1 and TRBJ2-5, with TRBD1 as a possible D gene (5 bases). The DNA end lines up better with TRBJ2-7; the J call may be wrong. Per germline, CDR1 SQVTM and CDR2 ANQGSEA. The CDR3 has 11 amino acids. The CDR3 region is CSGRVHYEQYF. CDR3 nucleotide sequence: TGCAGCGGCAGGGTTCACTACGAGCAGTACTTC.

This clone turned up a few times. The chain joins TRBV28 to TRBJ1-6; the match to TRBD1 covers 7 bases. The germline V gene has CDR1 MDHEN and CDR2 SYDVKM. V was clipped by 5 bases and J by 1 base; unmatched bases: 5. The CDR3 covers 16 residues. In DNA, the CDR3 is TGTGCCAGCAGTGCCACAGGGGATTCCTATAATTCACCCCTCCACTTT. Its translation: CASSATGDSYNSPLHF.

The rearrangement uses TRBV28 and TRBJ2-1; D call uncertain. Trimming stripped 2 bases from V and 6 bases from J, with 20 bases between. Germline V CDR1 and CDR2: MDHEN, SYDVKM. The CDR3 extends over 17 amino acids. The CDR3 sequence is CASSLASRSPLVNEQFF. In nucleotides, the CDR3 is TGTGCCAGCAGTTTAGCCAGTAGGTCCCCCCTAGTCAATGAGCAGTTCTTC.

The rearrangement uses TRBV9 and TRBJ1-1, with a tentative D call TRBD1 (6 bases). The CDR3 is made up of 13 amino acids. Trimming shortened V by 10 bases and J by 3 bases, and 16 bases separated the two germline ends. Germline loops: CDR1 SGDLS, CDR2 YYNGEE. The CDR3 is CAAGEGRDTEAFF. The CDR3 bases are TGTGCCGCAGGGGAAGGGAGGGACACTGAAGCTTTCTTT.

The chain links TRBV7-3 to TRBJ2-1, with 9 bases lining up with TRBD2. The CDR3 totals 16 residues. Losses at the gene ends were 4 bases for V and 5 bases for J; bases not matched to a gene: 9. Germline V lookup: CDR1 SGHTA, CDR2 FQGTGA. The CDR3: CASSSPTSGTDNEQFF. CDR3 DNA sequence: TGTGCCAGCAGCTCACCGACTAGCGGTACTGACAATGAGCAGTTCTTC.

The gene calls are TRBV4-1 and TRBJ1-1, with TRBD1 identical over 7 bases. Looked up from germline, CDR1 is MGHRA and CDR2 is YSYEKL. Trimming removed 4 bases from V and 5 bases from J; junction bases left unmatched: 16. This CDR3 region has 17 residues. CDR3 in amino acids: CASSPKPWGDSRTEAFF. The CDR3 DNA reads TGCGCCAGCAGCCCCAAGCCGTGGGGGGACAGTCGGACTGAAGCTTTCTTT.

The count of this clone is one. The chain carries TRBV4-3 and TRBJ1-5, with 9 bases identical to TRBD1. J gave up 7 bases and V 0 bases, and 10 bases lay outside the gene matches. Germline-derived CDR1 and CDR2 are LGHNA and YSLEER. The CDR3 consists of 17 residues. CDR3 bases: TGCGCCAGCAGCCAAGACCCCGCAGGGACAGGGTGGCAGCCCCAGCATTTT. Translated, it gives CASSQDPAGTGWQPQHF.

The CDR3 is CAISAPGTGCGYTF. As DNA, the CDR3 is TGTGCCATCAGTGCGCCCGGGACAGGGTGTGGCTACACCTTC. J is TRBJ1-2 and V is TRBV10-3; 9 bases are shared with TRBD1. The CDR3 has 14 amino acids. V was pared by 4 bases and J by 7 bases, with 7 bases of the junction left unmatched. In germline, CDR1 is ENHRY, CDR2 SYGVKD.

This chain links TRBV15 with TRBJ1-5, with D possibly TRBD1 on 5 matching bases. V shed 2 bases and J shed 0 bases, with 14 bases lying between them. Germline loops: CDR1 LNHNV, CDR2 YYDKDF (reference sequence). This CDR3 is 17 amino acids long. The CDR3 DNA reads TGTGCCACCAGCAGACTTCAGGGAGGGAATAGCAATCAGCCCCAGCATTTT. This encodes CATSRLQGGNSNQPQHF. Using reference TRBV15 and TRBJ1-5 for the parts outside the CDR3, the full variable domain is DAMVIQNPRYQVTQFGKPVTLSCSQTLNHNVMYWYQQKSSQAPKLLFHYYDKDFNNEADTPDNFQSRRPNTSFCFLDIRSPGLGDTAMYLCATSRLQGGNSNQPQHFGDGTRLSIL.

The genes are TRBV6-5 and TRBJ2-1; D possibly corresponds to TRBD2 (6 bases). The CDR3 covers 13 residues. Germline V gene data show CDR1 as MNHEY and CDR2 as SVGAGI. V lost 0 bases and J 10 bases, leaving 10 bases between the germline ends. For the CDR3, the DNA is TGTGCCAGCAGTTACTCTGCGGGGAGCGAGCAGTTCTTC. This gives the protein CASSYSAGSEQFF.

The chain recombines TRBV28 with TRBJ1-2, with 9 bases matching TRBD1. V gave up 5 bases and J gave up 7 bases; unmatched junction bases: 17. CDR1 is MDHEN and CDR2 is SYDVKM in the germline V gene. The CDR3 extends over 17 amino acids. CDR3 sequence: CASSPGTGRGVTGGYTF. The CDR3 DNA follows: TGTGCCAGCAGTCCCGGGACAGGGAGGGGAGTTACTGGTGGCTACACCTTC.

The chain combines TRBV4-1 with TRBJ2-5; no firm D call. The CDR3 extends over 14 amino acids. The germline CDR1 and CDR2 sequences are MGHRA and YSYEKL. V was shortened by 1 base and J by 4 bases, with 10 bases between the two germline ends. The CDR3 DNA reads TGCGCCAGCAGCCAAGGGGTGGGCCCAGAGACCCAGTACTTC. It translates to CASSQGVGPETQYF.

The chain is built from TRBV19 and TRBJ2-7; 7 bases agree with TRBD2. Germline V gene lookup returns CDR1 LNHDA and CDR2 SQIVND (reference sequence). V lost 9 bases to trimming and J lost 8 bases; unmatched junction nucleotides: 13. CDR3 length: 13 residues. CDR3 in amino acids: CARGGGTLTQQYF. Here the CDR3 DNA reads TGTGCCAGGGGCGGGGGAACACTAACCCAGCAGTACTTC.

This chain joins TRBV19 and TRBJ1-2; no reliable D call. V dropped 7 bases and J dropped 3 bases, with 12 bases sitting between them. This CDR3 is built from 13 residues. Germline V lookup: CDR1 LNHDA, CDR2 SQIVND (reference sequence). CDR3 in amino acids: CASTLDTDYGYTF. CDR3 nucleotides: TGTGCCAGTACTCTAGACACAGACTATGGCTACACCTTC.

In this sample, this clone turned up a few times. This chain joins TRBV2 and TRBJ2-7; TRBD1 agrees at 7 bases. Trimming at V came to 7 bases and at J to 5 bases, leaving 8 bases not matched to a gene. The CDR3 sequence is 13 residues long. Per germline, CDR1 SNHLY and CDR2 FYNNEI. The CDR3 spells CASTQGIWDEQYF. Here the CDR3 DNA reads TGTGCCAGCACACAGGGGATATGGGACGAGCAGTACTTC.

There are a few counts of this clone. This sequence joins TRBV2 and TRBJ1-1; possibly TRBD1 for D (6 bases). The CDR3 sequence is 15 residues long. Trimming shortened V by 7 bases and J by 4 bases, and 19 bases separated the two germline ends. CDR1 and CDR2 from the germline V gene are SNHLY and FYNNEI. The CDR3 region has the DNA TGTGCCAGCACCACCCGGGGGGAGGGGGGCACTGAAGCTTTCTTT. It specifies CASTTRGEGGTEAFF.

This chain joins TRBV4-3 and TRBJ2-1; no clear D. Germline V gene lookup returns CDR1 LGHNA and CDR2 YSLEER. The CDR3 covers 12 residues. Trimming pared 3 bases from V and 10 bases from J, leaving 10 bases between. CDR3 in DNA: TGCGCCAGCAGCCATCGACTCGGGGAGCAGTTCTTC. The encoded protein is CASSHRLGEQFF.

This clone was counted a few times. The chain recombines TRBV4-1 with TRBJ1-4, with 9 bases aligning to TRBD1. This CDR3 has 14 residues. Germline-derived CDR1 and CDR2 are MGHRA and YSYEKL. The V and J ends lost 4 bases and 10 bases, in that order; junction bases with no gene match: 7. The CDR3, as DNA: TGCGCCAGCAGCCGGACAGGGGAGCTTGGAAAACTGTTTTTT. This encodes CASSRTGELGKLFF.